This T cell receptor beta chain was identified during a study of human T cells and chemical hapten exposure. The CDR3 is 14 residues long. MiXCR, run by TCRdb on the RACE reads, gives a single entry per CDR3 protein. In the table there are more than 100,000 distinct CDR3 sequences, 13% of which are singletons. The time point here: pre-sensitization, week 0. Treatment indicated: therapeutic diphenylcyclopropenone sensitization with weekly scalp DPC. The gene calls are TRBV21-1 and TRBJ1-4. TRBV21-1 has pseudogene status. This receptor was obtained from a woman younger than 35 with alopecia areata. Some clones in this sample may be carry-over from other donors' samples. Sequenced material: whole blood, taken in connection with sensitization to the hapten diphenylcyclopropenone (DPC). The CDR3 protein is CASSNVGKAEKLFF. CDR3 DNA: TGTGCCAGCAGCAACGTTGGGAAGGCTGAAAAACTGTTTTTT.